The clone carrying this T cell receptor beta chain was observed a handful of times. Germline V lookup: CDR1 SGHRS, CDR2 YFSETQ. This CDR3 has 13 residues. Trimming pared 6 bases from V and 4 bases from J, leaving 13 bases between. The sample is drawn from a study of patients and donors after allogeneic stem cell transplantation. MiXCR, applied by TCRdb to the RT-PCR reads, yields one record per CDR3 protein. The table has about 230,000 distinct CDR3 sequences, around an eighth seen once. The TCR comes from a human donor who was either an allogeneic HSCT recipient or a stem cell or donor lymphocyte infusion donor (not recorded which). It is not recorded whose cells these are; they may come from a transplant donor. The chain uses TRBV5-1 and TRBJ1-2, with a possible D match to TRBD1 (5 bases). Sequencing was done on a sample of blood, either unsorted or a sorted T cell fraction (not recorded which). CDR3 amino acids: CASTAVGGYGYTF. CDR3 in DNA: TGCGCCAGCACCGCGGTGGGGGGCTATGGCTACACCTTC.